This T cell receptor beta chain was identified during a study of sequential checkpoint blockade in melanoma. Generated by immunoSEQ multiplex PCR, the TCRdb table keeps only in-frame clones and is missing some. The table has roughly 30,000 clones, 83% seen once; the top ten hold 17%. This CDR3 has 16 residues. From germline, CDR1 is SGHKS and CDR2 YYEKEE (reference sequence). Deletions cut 1 base from V and 0 bases from J, with 14 bases between. In this sample, this clone turned up once. Treatment here: randomized to nivolumab then ipilimumab (arm A) or the reverse (arm B). The rearrangement links TRBV5-5 to TRBJ2-7; tentative D call: TRBD1 (6 bases). This TCR was sampled from a human donor with melanoma. Sample: CD8+ T cells sorted from blood (inferred from file names), taken from a patient given nivolumab and ipilimumab in sequence. Here the CDR3 reads CASSLLGAGFSYEQYF. The CDR3 DNA reads as TGTGCCAGCAGCTTGTTGGGGGCGGGCTTCTCCTACGAGCAGTACTTC. The full variable domain, its missing parts supplied by reference TRBV5-5 and TRBJ2-7, is DAGVTQSPTHLIKTRGQQVTLRCSPISGHKSVSWYQQVLGQGPQFIFQYYEKEERGRGNFPDRFSARQFPNYSSELNVNALLLGDSALYLCASSLLGAGFSYEQYFGPGTRLTVT.